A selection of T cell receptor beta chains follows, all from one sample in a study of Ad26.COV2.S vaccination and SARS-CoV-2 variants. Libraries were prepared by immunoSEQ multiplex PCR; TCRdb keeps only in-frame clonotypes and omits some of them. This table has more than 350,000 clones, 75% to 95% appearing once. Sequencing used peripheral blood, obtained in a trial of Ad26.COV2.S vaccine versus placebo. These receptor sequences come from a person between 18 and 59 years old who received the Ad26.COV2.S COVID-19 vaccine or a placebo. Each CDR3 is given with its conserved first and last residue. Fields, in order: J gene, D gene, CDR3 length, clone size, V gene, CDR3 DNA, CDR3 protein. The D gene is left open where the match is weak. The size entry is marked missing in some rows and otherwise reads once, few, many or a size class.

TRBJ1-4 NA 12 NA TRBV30 TGTGCCTGGAGTGTACGGGGGGAAAAACTGTTTTTT CAWSVRGEKLFF
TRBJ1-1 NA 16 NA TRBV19 TGTGCCAGTAGTATAGATGGGGGGGCTCTGAACACTGAAGCTTTCTTT CASSIDGGALNTEAFF
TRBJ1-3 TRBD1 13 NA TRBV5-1 TGCGCCAGCAGTGCCCAGGGGGCTAACACCATATATTTT CASSAQGANTIYF
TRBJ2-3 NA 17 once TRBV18 TGTGCCAGCTCACCACAGACAGGAAAATCTAGCACAGATACGCAGTATTTT CASSPQTGKSSTDTQYF
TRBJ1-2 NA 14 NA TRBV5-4 TGTGCCAGCAGAAATACAGGGTCCGACGGTGGCTACACCTTC CASRNTGSDGGYTF
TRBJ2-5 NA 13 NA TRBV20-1 TGCAGTGCTAGTCGGGGGAACCAAGAGACCCAGTACTTC CSASRGNQETQYF
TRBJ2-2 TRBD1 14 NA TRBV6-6 TGTGCCAGCAGAAGAGGACAGGGAACCGGGGAGCTGTTTTTT CASRRGQGTGELFF
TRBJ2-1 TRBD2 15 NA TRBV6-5 TGTGCCAGCAGTTATAGCGGGAGCTCCTACAATGAGCAGTTCTTC CASSYSGSSYNEQFF
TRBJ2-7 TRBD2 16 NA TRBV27 TGTGCCAGCACCCCCTCCGGGACTAGAATGGCTTACGAGCAGTACTTC CASTPSGTRMAYEQYF
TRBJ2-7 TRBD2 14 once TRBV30 TGTGCCTGGAGTCGTCCGGGAGGCCTCTACGAGCAGTACTTC CAWSRPGGLYEQYF
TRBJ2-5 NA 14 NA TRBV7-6 TGTGCCAGCAGCTTTGGGGGTGGCCAAGAGACCCAGTACTTC CASSFGGGQETQYF
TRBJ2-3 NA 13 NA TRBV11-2 TGTGCCAGCAGCCCCTGGGGGGCAGATACGCAGTATTTT CASSPWGADTQYF
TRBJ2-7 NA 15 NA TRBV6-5 TGTGCCAGCAGTTACTCGGGAGCTTACTCCTACGAGCAGTACTTC CASSYSGAYSYEQYF
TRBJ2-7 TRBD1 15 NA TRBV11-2 TGTGCCAGCAGCCTTAGAGGACAGGCGGACTACGAGCAGTACTTC CASSLRGQADYEQYF
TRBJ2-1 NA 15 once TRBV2 TGTGCCAGCAGTGAGGTAGGCGGCTCCTACAATGAGCAGTTCTTC CASSEVGGSYNEQFF
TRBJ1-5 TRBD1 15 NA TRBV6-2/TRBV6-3 TGTGCCAGCAGTTGGGGACAGCGCGGGAATCAGCCCCAGCATTTT CASSWGQRGNQPQHF
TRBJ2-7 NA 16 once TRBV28 TGTGCCAGCAGTTTACCAACTACCAGTGAAACCTACGAGCAGTACTTC CASSLPTTSETYEQYF
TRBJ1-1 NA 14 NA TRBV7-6 TGTGCCAGCAGCTTAGTTCCGGAGAACACTGAAGCTTTCTTT CASSLVPENTEAFF
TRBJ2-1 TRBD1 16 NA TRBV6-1 TGTGCCAGCAGTGAAGATGGGGATTGGGACAGCAATGAGCAGTTCTTC CASSEDGDWDSNEQFF
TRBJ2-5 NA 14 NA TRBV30 TGTGCCTGGGAACCTTCAGGGGGGAAAGAGACCCAGTACTTC CAWEPSGGKETQYF
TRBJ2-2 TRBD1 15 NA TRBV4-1 TGCGCCAGCAGCACTTGGACAGGGCGGCCCGGGGAGCTGTTTTTT CASSTWTGRPGELFF
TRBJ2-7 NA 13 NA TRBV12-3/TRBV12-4 TGTGCCAGCACTAGGGGGAGCGGGTACGAGCAGTACTTC CASTRGSGYEQYF
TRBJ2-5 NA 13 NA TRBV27 TGTGCCAGCAGTTTAAGGAGCTCGGAGACCCAGTACTTC CASSLRSSETQYF
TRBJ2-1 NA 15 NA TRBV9 TGTGCCAGCAGCGTACTAGCTGATACCTACAATGAGCAGTTCTTC CASSVLADTYNEQFF
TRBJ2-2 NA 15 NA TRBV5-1 TGCGCCAGCAAACCCCGCCGGGGGAACACCGGGGAGCTGTTTTTT CASKPRRGNTGELFF
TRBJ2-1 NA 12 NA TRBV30 TGTGCCTGGAGTCTTCTGGGCGAGGAGCAGTTCTTC CAWSLLGEEQFF
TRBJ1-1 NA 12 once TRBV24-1 TGTGCCACCAGTGACAGCTCCACTGAAGCTTTCTTT CATSDSSTEAFF
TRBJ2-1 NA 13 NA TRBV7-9 TGTGCCAGCAGCTTACTCGCTCGAAATGAGCAGTTCTTC CASSLLARNEQFF
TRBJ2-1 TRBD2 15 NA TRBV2 TGTGCCAGCAGTGAACGGCTAGCGGATAGCAATGAGCAGTTCTTC CASSERLADSNEQFF
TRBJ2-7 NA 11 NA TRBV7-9 TGTGCCAGCAGCCTCTCTGGCGAGCAGTACTTC CASSLSGEQYF
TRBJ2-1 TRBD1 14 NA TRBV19 TGTGCCAGTAGTATAACCGACAGGGGGAATGAGCAGTTCTTC CASSITDRGNEQFF